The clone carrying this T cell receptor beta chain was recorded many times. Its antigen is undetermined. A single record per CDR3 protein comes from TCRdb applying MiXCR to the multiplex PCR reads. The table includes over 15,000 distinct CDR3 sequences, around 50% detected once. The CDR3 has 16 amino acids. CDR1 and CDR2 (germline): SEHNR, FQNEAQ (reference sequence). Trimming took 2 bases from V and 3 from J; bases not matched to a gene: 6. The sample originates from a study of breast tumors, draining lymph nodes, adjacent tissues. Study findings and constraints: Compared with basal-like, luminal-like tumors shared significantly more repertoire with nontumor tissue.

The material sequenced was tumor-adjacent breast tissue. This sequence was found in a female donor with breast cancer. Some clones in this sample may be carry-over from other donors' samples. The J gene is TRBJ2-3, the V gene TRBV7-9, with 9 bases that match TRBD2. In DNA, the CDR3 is TGTGCCAGCAGCTTACTACTAGCGGGCACAACAGATACGCAGTATTTT. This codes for CASSLLLAGTTDTQYF.